This TCR beta chain was recorded in a study of T cell responses to AZD1222 COVID-19 vaccine. Study-level results: Only after the peak T cell response were repertoires sampled. Clonal diversity was possibly underestimated, and the donors were mostly white British, with more females. CD4 TCRs associated with vaccination spanned spike, dominating at 160-218 and 743-854.

The table came from immunoSEQ multiplex PCR; TCRdb's copy has only in-frame clones and leaves some out. This table has some 190,000 clones, roughly nine tenths appearing once. A remark on this clone: Its cognate antigen is unknown.

Germline loops: CDR1 SNHLY, CDR2 FYNNEI. Trimming removed 3 bases at V and 3 bases at J, with 11 bases between. This CDR3 has 14 residues. Second doses at about 4 or about 12 weeks were pooled. This TCR was recovered from an adult who received the AZD1222 COVID-19 vaccine. The chain has TRBV2 and TRBJ2-5; D call uncertain. Material: peripheral blood, obtained 28 days after the second AZD1222 dose. The CDR3, as DNA: TGTGCCAGCAGTGATTGGGCAGCGAAAGAGACCCAGTACTTC. Protein sequence: CASSDWAAKETQYF.